This T cell receptor beta chain was documented in a study of OX40 agonist ivuxolimab in advanced cancers. Study details: Enrollees could have had prior anti-PD-1, anti-PD-L1 or anti-CTLA-4 therapy, which under 50% had received.

Libraries were prepared by immunoSEQ multiplex PCR; TCRdb keeps only in-frame clonotypes and omits some of them. The profile shows about 73,000 clones, more than 90% of them singletons. This clone was seen only once. The target antigen is unknown. General study results and limits: Blood T cells, both CD4+ and CD8+, expanded clonally by week 6 at 0.1 to 3.0 mg/kg.

Germline values: CDR1 KGHSH, CDR2 LQKENI. The CDR3 spans 17 residues. V was trimmed by 4 bases and J by 0 bases, leaving 18 bases between them. The clonotype originates from an adult with an advanced solid tumor such as melanoma, head and neck, liver or kidney cancer. The chain combines TRBV18 with TRBJ1-1; D call uncertain. The specimen was CD4+ or CD8+ T cells sorted from blood, collected in a trial of the OX40 agonist ivuxolimab. CDR3 region: CASSRTNSDFMNTEAFF. CDR3 nucleotide sequence: TGTGCCAGCTCACGTACAAACAGCGACTTTATGAACACTGAAGCTTTCTTT.